One T cell receptor beta chain is described in this entry. Its antigen is currently unknown. This sample is part of a study of shared clonotypes between healthy human individuals. Findings and limits, study-wide: Non-shared clonotypes displayed generation probabilities falling below those of clonotypes present in all four donors. Generally, naive subsets (rather than memory subsets) showed larger estimated richness. Clonotype sharing among donors likely depends on sequencing depth.

In the authors' workflow: Junction-only immunoSEQ data arrived without quality scores, meaning filtering differed. Method: immunoSEQ multiplex PCR; TCRdb's copy keeps in-frame clones and lacks some. The DNA was the basis for D and trimming; V, J and clone size are from that table. The sample yields approximately 710,000 clones, 90% seen once. Germline values: CDR1 SGHRS, CDR2 YFSETQ. V lost 4 bases and J 2 bases, leaving 18 bases between the germline ends. The CDR3 loop spans 16 amino acids. J is TRBJ1-2 and V is TRBV5-1; no clear D gene. The receptor was derived from a man aged 18-30 years in good health. Some clones in this sample may be carry-over from other donors' samples. The sequenced sample was memory CD8+ T cells from PBMCs. As for subset: CD45RO+ cells pooled with CCR7-negative TemRA cells. The CDR3 loop is CASSTDNLDPNYGYTF. The CDR3 DNA is TGCGCCAGCAGCACTGACAACCTGGATCCCAACTATGGCTACACCTTC.